This TCR beta chain was obtained from a study of lymphopenia after photon versus proton radiotherapy. The study, taken as a whole, reports: After lymphocyte nadir, photon-treated repertoires showed oligoclonal expansion, especially CD8+ Temra. Better survival with proton therapy was suggested as possible, not demonstrated. Post-nadir TCR diversity decline inversely tracked overall survival among those who died. Relative stability marked proton patients; photon patients lost diversity and naive cells.

Comments on this clone: What it binds is unknown.

This CDR3 is built from 16 residues. Germline V CDR1 and CDR2: MGHDK, SYGVNS. V lost 1 base and J lost 5, with 17 bases in between. TCRdb's copy holds only in-frame clones and misses some; the assay was immunoSEQ multiplex PCR. The sample lists about 160,000 clones, approximately 91% seen once, with approximately 4.7% in the top ten. The clonotype was recovered from a man aged 50-59 years with gastric cancer. The sample here was peripheral blood, taken from a patient treated with photon-based radiotherapy. The gene calls are TRBV25-1 and TRBJ2-5, with a tentative D call TRBD1 (5 bases). The CDR3, as DNA: TGTGCCAGCAGTGAATGGGCAGGGCGCGGTTACGAGACCCAGTACTTC. Protein product: CASSEWAGRGYETQYF. Full variable domain (missing parts from reference TRBV25-1 and TRBJ2-5): EADIYQTPRYLVIGTGKKITLECSQTMGHDKMYWYQQDPGMELHLIHYSYGVNSTEKGDLSSESTVSRIRTEHFPLTLESARPSHTSQYLCASSEWAGRGYETQYFGPGTRLLVL.